A single sample is the source of the 20 T cell receptor beta chains below, sequenced in a study of control samples from healthy donors and cancer patients. The protocol was immunoSEQ multiplex PCR, while the TCRdb copy is restricted to in-frame clones and leaves out a portion. Of about 140,000 clones in the sample, around 90% are singletons; the top ten hold more than 1.5%. Sequenced sample: blood. The source is a young man in good health.

The chain has TRBV5-1 and TRBJ2-2, with 8 bases matching TRBD2. J lost 6 bases, V lost 0 bases, and 10 bases had no gene match. The CDR3 length is 17 residues. Germline loops: CDR1 SGHRS, CDR2 YFSETQ. The CDR3 DNA reads as TGCGCCAGCAGCTTGGCCGGGACGGGGGGGCCCCCCGGGGAGCTGTTTTTT. Translation gives CASSLAGTGGPPGELFF. The whole variable domain, remainder taken from reference TRBV5-1 and TRBJ2-2, is KAGVTQTPRYLIKTRGQQVTLSCSPISGHRSVSWYQQTPGQGLQFLFEYFSETQRNKGNFPGRFSGRQFSNSRSEMNVSTLELGDSALYLCASSLAGTGGPPGELFFGEGSRLTVL.

The chain combines TRBV25-1 with TRBJ1-2; 8 bases line up with TRBD1. Per the germline V gene, CDR1 is MGHDK and CDR2 is SYGVNS. The CDR3 sequence is 14 residues long. The V segment lost 10 bases and the J segment 6 bases; nucleotides outside the gene matches: 13. The CDR3 here is CATHDRGAFHGYTF. As DNA, the CDR3 is TGTGCCACTCATGACAGGGGCGCCTTCCATGGCTACACCTTC.

The J gene is TRBJ2-3, the V gene TRBV9, with TRBD2 identical over 7 bases. This CDR3 is 15 amino acids long. Trimming at V came to 5 bases and at J to 2 bases, leaving 8 bases not matched to a gene. Germline V gene lookup returns CDR1 SGDLS and CDR2 YYNGEE. The CDR3 loop reads CASSLSGGNTDTQYF. CDR3 in DNA: TGTGCCAGCAGTCTTTCCGGGGGGAACACAGATACGCAGTATTTT.

This chain joins TRBV7-8 and TRBJ1-5, with 8 bases identical to TRBD1. V shed 4 bases, J shed 6 bases, and the junction held 2 bases outside the gene matches. Germline-derived CDR1 and CDR2 are SGHVS and FQNEAQ. This CDR3 is built from 13 residues. This chain's CDR3 is CASSSDRGQPQHF. The DNA for the CDR3 is TGTGCCAGCAGCTCCGACAGGGGTCAGCCCCAGCATTTT.

The chain links TRBV29-1 to TRBJ1-1; D perhaps matches TRBD1 (5 bases). The germline gives CDR1 SQVTM, CDR2 ANQGSEA. The CDR3 is made up of 11 amino acids. V lost 7 bases and J 6 bases, leaving 12 bases between the germline ends. The CDR3 is CSGQGYAEAFF. The CDR3 region has the DNA TGCAGCGGTCAGGGTTACGCTGAAGCTTTCTTT.

V gene TRBV27 combines with J gene TRBJ2-4; 9 nucleotides match TRBD1. V shed 5 bases and J 0 bases; nucleotides not matched to a gene: 17. This CDR3 region has 20 residues. Germline CDR1 MNHEY, CDR2 SMNVEV (reference sequence). CDR3: CASSRTPRDREERAKNIQYF. In nucleotides, the CDR3 is TGTGCCAGCAGTCGCACCCCCCGGGACAGGGAAGAGAGAGCCAAAAACATTCAGTACTTC.

V gene TRBV7-2 combines with J gene TRBJ2-5; TRBD2 matches 13 bases. In germline, CDR1 is SGHTA, CDR2 FQGNSA. J lost 4 bases, V lost 4 bases, and 12 bases had no gene match. The CDR3 totals 18 residues. CDR3 nucleotides: TGTGCCAGCAGCTCCCAACACGTACTAGCGGGGGGGCGAGAGACCCAGTACTTC. Translation gives CASSSQHVLAGGRETQYF.

The chain joins TRBV28 to TRBJ1-5, with D hard to call. The CDR3 is 14 amino acids. In germline, CDR1 is MDHEN, CDR2 SYDVKM. V was pared by 1 base and J by 8 bases, with 12 bases between. CDR3 in amino acids: CASSLLGPREPQHF. The CDR3 DNA sequence: TGTGCCAGCAGTTTATTAGGGCCAAGGGAGCCCCAGCATTTT. The variable domain in full, with the rest retrieved from reference TRBV28 and TRBJ1-5, is DVKVTQSSRYLVKRTGEKVFLECVQDMDHENMFWYRQDPGLGLRLIYFSYDVKMKEKGDIPEGYSVSREKKERFSLILESASTNQTSMYLCASSLLGPREPQHFGDGTRLSIL.

The chain is built from TRBV2 and TRBJ2-5, with TRBD1 matching over 7 bases. Germline lookup yields CDR1 SNHLY and CDR2 FYNNEI. Trimming cost V 6 bases and J 1 base; bases outside gene matches: 8. The CDR3 has 15 amino acids. The CDR3 bases are TGTGCCAGCAGAACGAACAGGGGACCCCAAGAGACCCAGTACTTC. Translated: CASRTNRGPQETQYF.

The rearrangement joins TRBV6-2 or TRBV6-3 to TRBJ2-7, with D possibly matching TRBD1 (6 bases). V was trimmed by 6 bases and J by 0 bases, leaving 18 bases between them. There are 16 residues in the CDR3. Germline lookup yields CDR1 MNHEY and CDR2 SVGEGT. In DNA form, the CDR3 reads TGTGCCAGCAGCGGAGGACAGACCCTAAACTCCTACGAGCAGTACTTC. This sequence encodes CASSGGQTLNSYEQYF.

V is TRBV5-1 and J is TRBJ2-3, with D unclear. Germline-derived CDR1 and CDR2 are SGHRS and YFSETQ. CDR3 size: 14 residues. Trimming took off 0 bases at V and 5 bases at J, with 10 bases between the two ends. CDR3 in DNA: TGCGCCAGCAGCTTGGACCGCCCTGAAGATACGCAGTATTTT. Translation: CASSLDRPEDTQYF.

This chain joins TRBV12-3 or TRBV12-4 and TRBJ2-3; D is unclear. Trimming stripped 7 bases from V and 4 bases from J, with 9 bases between. This CDR3 has 12 amino acids. The CDR3 loop reads CASNARSDTQYF. CDR3 DNA sequence: TGTGCCAGCAATGCTAGGTCAGATACGCAGTATTTT.

V gene TRBV18 combines with J gene TRBJ1-5; 9 positions agree with TRBD1. The V segment lost 4 bases and the J segment 5 bases; nucleotides outside the gene matches: 6. The CDR3 runs to 15 residues. Germline CDR1 reads KGHSH; CDR2 reads LQKENI. Here the CDR3 reads CASSQGQGTYQPQHF. CDR3 bases: TGTGCCAGCTCACAGGGACAGGGCACGTATCAGCCCCAGCATTTT.

The genes are TRBV5-1 and TRBJ1-3; 9 bases fit TRBD1. The germline V gene encodes CDR1 SGHRS and CDR2 YFSETQ. The CDR3 covers 15 residues. The J segment lost 2 bases and the V segment lost 4 bases, leaving 4 bases of the junction unmatched. CDR3 region: CASSRQGEPGNTIYF. In DNA form, the CDR3 reads TGCGCCAGCAGCCGACAGGGGGAACCTGGAAACACCATATATTTT.

The V and J genes are TRBV3-1 (or the pseudogene TRBV3-2) and TRBJ1-4; no clear D. This CDR3 comprises 16 residues. Trimming took 0 bases from V and 7 from J, leaving 15 bases between them. Germline CDR1 LGHDT, CDR2 YNNKEL (reference sequence). The CDR3 here is CASSQDLRRWAEKLFF. The CDR3 DNA sequence: TGTGCCAGCAGCCAAGATCTCAGGCGGTGGGCTGAAAAACTGTTTTTT.

The chain joins TRBV28 to TRBJ1-4; unclear D gene. This CDR3 region has 15 residues. V was clipped by 3 bases and J by 7 bases, with 15 bases between them. Germline CDR1 reads MDHEN; CDR2 reads SYDVKM. The CDR3 bases are TGTGCCAGCAGTTTTAAGTGGGCGGCTAGTGAAAAACTGTTTTTT. It codes for CASSFKWAASEKLFF. The full variable domain, rest sourced from reference TRBV28 and TRBJ1-4, is DVKVTQSSRYLVKRTGEKVFLECVQDMDHENMFWYRQDPGLGLRLIYFSYDVKMKEKGDIPEGYSVSREKKERFSLILESASTNQTSMYLCASSFKWAASEKLFFGSGTQLSVL.

This chain connects TRBV28 to TRBJ2-1, with TRBD2 matching over 8 bases. V dropped 1 base and J dropped 10; count of bases not matched to a gene: 3. The CDR3 spans 13 residues. CDR1 is MDHEN, CDR2 SYDVKM, per germline. The CDR3 DNA reads as TGTGCCAGCAGTTTATTGGCTAGCGGGGAGCAGTTCTTC. This sequence encodes CASSLLASGEQFF.

In its sample, this clone was seen a few times. CDR3 coding DNA: TGTGCCAGCAGTGGAGAAAACTACACCTTC. The encoded protein is CASSGENYTF. This chain joins TRBV2 and TRBJ1-2, with no clear D. The CDR3 extends over 10 amino acids. CDR1 and CDR2 from the germline V gene are SNHLY and FYNNEI. The germline V and J ends were trimmed by 4 bases and 10 bases, with 7 bases remaining between them.

The CDR3 bases are TGTGCCTGGGACACGGGACAGGGGTTCAACAATGAGCAGTTCTTC. Encoded protein: CAWDTGQGFNNEQFF. This chain joins TRBV30 and TRBJ2-1; the match to TRBD1 covers 10 bases. V lost 5 bases to trimming and J lost 5 bases; unmatched junction nucleotides: 9. Germline CDR1 reads GTSNPN; CDR2 reads SVGIG (reference sequence). CDR3 size: 15 residues. Full variable domain (rest looked up from reference TRBV30 and TRBJ2-1): SQTIHQWPATLVQPVGSPLSLECTVEGTSNPNLYWYRQAAGRGLQLLFYSVGIGQISSEVPQNLSASRPQDRQFILSSKKLLLSDSGFYLCAWDTGQGFNNEQFFGPGTRLTVL.

The J gene is TRBJ2-3, the V gene TRBV5-4, with 11 bases aligning to TRBD2. The CDR3 is 16 residues long. Germline CDR1 reads SGHNT; CDR2 reads YYREEE (reference sequence). V dropped 0 bases and J dropped 4; count of bases not matched to a gene: 4. The CDR3 sequence is CASSLELAGGPDTQYF. CDR3 DNA sequence: TGTGCCAGCAGCTTGGAGCTAGCGGGGGGCCCAGATACGCAGTATTTT.